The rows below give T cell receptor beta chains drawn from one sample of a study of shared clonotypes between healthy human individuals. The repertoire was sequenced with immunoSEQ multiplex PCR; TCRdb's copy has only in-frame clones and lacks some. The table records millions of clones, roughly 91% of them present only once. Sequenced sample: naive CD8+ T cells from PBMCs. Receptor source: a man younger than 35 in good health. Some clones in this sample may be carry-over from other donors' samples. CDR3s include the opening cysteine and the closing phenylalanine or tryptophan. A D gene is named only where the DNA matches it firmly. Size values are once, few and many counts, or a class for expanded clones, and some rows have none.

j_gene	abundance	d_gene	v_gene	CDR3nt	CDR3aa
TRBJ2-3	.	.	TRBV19	TGTGCCAGTAGCGAGGACTTCAGGGGCGCAGATACGCAGTATTTT	CASSEDFRGADTQYF
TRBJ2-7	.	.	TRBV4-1	TGCGCCAGCAGCCAAGTCAGTGACCTAAACGAGCAGTACTTC	CASSQVSDLNEQYF
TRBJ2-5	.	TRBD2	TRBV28	TGTGCCAGCAGTTCTTCCCGACTAGCGGGAGAACTAGAGACCCAGTACTTC	CASSSSRLAGELETQYF
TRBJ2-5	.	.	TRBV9	TGTGCCAGCAGCGCCCCCCAGACTCTCTTCCAAGAGACCCAGTACTTC	CASSAPQTLFQETQYF
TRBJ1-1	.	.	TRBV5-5	TGTGCCAGCAGCTTGACAGGGCGGGGGAACACTGAAGCTTTCTTT	CASSLTGRGNTEAFF
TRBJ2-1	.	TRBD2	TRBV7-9	TGTGCCAGCAGCCAGAAGCGGGAAAGACCCGACAATGAGCAGTTCTTC	CASSQKRERPDNEQFF
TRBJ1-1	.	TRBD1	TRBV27	TGTGCCAGCAGGCTCGACAGGGGAACTGAAGCTTTCTTT	CASRLDRGTEAFF
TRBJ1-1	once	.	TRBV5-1	TGCGCCAGCAGCTTGGGGGCTGGAGGACCGAACACTGAAGCTTTCTTT	CASSLGAGGPNTEAFF
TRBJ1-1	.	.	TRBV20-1	TGCAGTGACGCGGGTGGGACTGAAGCTTTCTTT	CSDAGGTEAFF
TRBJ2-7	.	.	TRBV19	TGTGCCAGTAGCGATCTAACCGGGCGGGGCTTCCACGAGCAGTACTTC	CASSDLTGRGFHEQYF
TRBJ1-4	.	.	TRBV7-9	TGTGCCAGCAGCCCAAGGTCGGTTTTTAATGAAAAACTGTTTTTT	CASSPRSVFNEKLFF
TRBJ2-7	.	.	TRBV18	TGTGCCAGCTCCCCCTTAAAGAGCGCAACCTACGAGCAGTACTTC	CASSPLKSATYEQYF
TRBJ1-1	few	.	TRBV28	TGTGCCAGCACCCAAGGGGGGATGGCTTTCTTT	CASTQGGMAFF
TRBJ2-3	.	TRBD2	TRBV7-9	TGTGCCAGCAGCTTAGCACTAGCGGGAGCCACAGATACGCAGTATTTT	CASSLALAGATDTQYF
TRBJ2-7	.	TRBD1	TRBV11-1	TGTGCCAGCAGCTTAGCGGGACAGGGCAGCTACGAGCAGTACTTC	CASSLAGQGSYEQYF
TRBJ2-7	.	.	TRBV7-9	TGTGCCAGCAGCTTCAAGGGATCCAACGAGCAGTACTTC	CASSFKGSNEQYF
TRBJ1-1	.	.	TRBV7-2	TGTGCCAGCACCTCACCTTATTCAGGGACTGAAGCTTTCTTT	CASTSPYSGTEAFF
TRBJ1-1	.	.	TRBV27	TGTGCCAGCAGTTTGGCGGGGGGGTGGACTGAAGCTTTCTTT	CASSLAGGWTEAFF
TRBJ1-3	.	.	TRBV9	TGTGCCAGCAGCTCGCCCGGCAGGGGTGGAAACACCATATATTTT	CASSSPGRGGNTIYF